The 5 T cell receptor beta chains in this list originate from one sample, sequenced in a study of yellow fever vaccine responses in identical twins. MiXCR, applied by TCRdb to the RT-PCR reads, yields one record per CDR3 protein. The data contain 20,000 to 25,000 distinct CDR3 sequences, 60% to 80% of them singletons. Source: T cells from blood (PBMCs), unsorted or a sorted subset (not recorded which), taken before or after yellow fever vaccination (not recorded which). The receptors derive from a woman aged 18-29 years who received the yellow fever vaccine.

This clonotype was counted only a few times. The chain carries TRBV27 and TRBJ1-2; D is perhaps TRBD1 (5 bases). This CDR3 has 13 amino acids. Germline CDR1 MNHEY, CDR2 SMNVEV (reference sequence). The germline V and J ends were trimmed by 3 bases and 7 bases, with 12 bases remaining between them. CDR3 sequence reads: CASSFLFGGGYTF. The CDR3 DNA is TGTGCCAGCAGTTTCTTGTTCGGGGGTGGCTACACCTTC.

The V call is TRBV9, the J call TRBJ2-3; 7 nucleotides agree with TRBD2. Trimming at V came to 1 base and at J to 4 bases, leaving 12 bases not matched to a gene. The CDR3 spans 17 residues. Germline CDR1 and CDR2: SGDLS and YYNGEE. The CDR3 sequence is CASSVRGRADISDTQYF. Written as DNA, the CDR3 is TGTGCCAGCAGCGTACGGGGGAGGGCCGATATCTCAGATACGCAGTATTTT.

The J gene is TRBJ1-2, the V gene TRBV7-1, with 10 bases aligning to TRBD1. TRBV7-1 is labeled an ORF, and its function is uncertain. J gave up 7 bases and V 3 bases, and 2 bases lay outside the gene matches. This CDR3 has 13 amino acids. The CDR3 region has the DNA TGTGCCAGCAGCTCGGGACAGGGGTTTGGCTACACCTTC. Translating gives CASSSGQGFGYTF.

The chain has TRBV29-1 and TRBJ2-7; no clear D gene. The CDR3 has 11 amino acids. V lost 5 bases, J lost 3 bases, and 8 bases lay in between. The germline V gene has CDR1 SQVTM and CDR2 ANQGSEA. CDR3 in DNA: TGCAGCGTTCGGGCAGGCTACGAGCAGTACTTC. This encodes CSVRAGYEQYF.

The gene calls are TRBV18 and TRBJ1-5; a possible D gene is TRBD1 (5 bases). This CDR3 is built from 13 residues. The V and J ends lost 4 bases and 5 bases respectively, with 9 bases between them. Germline loops: CDR1 KGHSH, CDR2 LQKENI. The CDR3 DNA reads as TGTGCCAGCTCACGGGGGTGGGATCAGCCCCAGCATTTT. The encoded protein is CASSRGWDQPQHF. Full variable domain (remainder filled in from reference TRBV18 and TRBJ1-5): NAGVMQNPRHLVRRRGQEARLRCSPMKGHSHVYWYRQLPEEGLKFMVYLQKENIIDESGMPKERFSAEFPKEGPSILRIQQVVRGDSAAYFCASSRGWDQPQHFGDGTRLSIL.